This section outlines one TCR beta chain sequence together with its context. Its cognate antigen is unknown. This specimen belongs to a study of CXCR3-negative and CXCR3-positive naive CD8 T cells. Researchers prepared the TRB cDNA libraries using 5' RACE with UMI labels. TCRdb reprocessed the 5' RACE reads and reports one entry per CDR3 protein, with no DNA. The table lists some 150,000 distinct CDR3 sequences. CDR1 is SQVTM and CDR2 is ANQGSEA in the germline V gene. The CDR3 extends over 15 amino acids. Broader study findings: Researchers report CXCR3 expression partially decreased after cryopreservation, with fresh PBMCs used in most assays. Hydrophobicity of TRB CDR3s was greater in CXCR3-positive naive cells than in CXCR3-negative naive cells.

The rearrangement uses TRBV29-1 and TRBJ2-7; TCRdb returns TRBD2, unconfirmable since there is no DNA. This receptor was identified in a human donor in good health. Some clones in this sample may be carry-over from other donors' samples. The sequencing sample was made of naive CXCR3+ CD8+ T cells from blood. Subset given: CD45RO-CCR7+CD27+CD95- naive CD8+ T cells expressing CXCR3 (TNR3+). CDR3 amino acids: CSVELLAGGLYEQYF.